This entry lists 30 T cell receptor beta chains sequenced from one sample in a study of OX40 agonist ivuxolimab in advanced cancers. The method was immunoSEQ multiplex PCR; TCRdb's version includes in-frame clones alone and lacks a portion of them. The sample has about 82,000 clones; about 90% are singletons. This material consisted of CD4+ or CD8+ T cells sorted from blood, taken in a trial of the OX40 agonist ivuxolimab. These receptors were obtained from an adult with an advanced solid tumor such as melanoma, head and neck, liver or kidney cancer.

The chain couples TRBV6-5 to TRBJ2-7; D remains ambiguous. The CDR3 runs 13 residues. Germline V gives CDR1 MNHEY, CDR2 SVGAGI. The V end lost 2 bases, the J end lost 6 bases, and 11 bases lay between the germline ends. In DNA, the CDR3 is TGTGCCAGCAGTTACGCGTCAGTGGGCGAGCAGTACTTC. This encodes CASSYASVGEQYF.

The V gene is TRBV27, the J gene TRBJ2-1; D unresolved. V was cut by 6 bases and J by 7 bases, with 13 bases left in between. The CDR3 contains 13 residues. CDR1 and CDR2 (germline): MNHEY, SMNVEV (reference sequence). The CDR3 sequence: CASSLDRKNEQFF. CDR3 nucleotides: TGTGCCAGCAGCCTGGACCGAAAGAATGAGCAGTTCTTC.

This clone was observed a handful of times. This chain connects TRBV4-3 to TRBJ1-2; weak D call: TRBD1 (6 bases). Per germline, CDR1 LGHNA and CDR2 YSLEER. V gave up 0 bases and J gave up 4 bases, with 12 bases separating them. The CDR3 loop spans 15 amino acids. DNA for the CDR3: TGCGCCAGCAGCCAAGATAACAGGGAGCTCTATGGCTACACCTTC. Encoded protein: CASSQDNRELYGYTF.

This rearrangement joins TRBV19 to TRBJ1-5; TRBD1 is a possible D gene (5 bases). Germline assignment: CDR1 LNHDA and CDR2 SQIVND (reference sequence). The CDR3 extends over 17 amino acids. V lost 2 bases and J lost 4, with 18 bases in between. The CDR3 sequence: CASSISGGGLGNQPQHF. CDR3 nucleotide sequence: TGTGCCAGTAGTATATCTGGGGGAGGGCTCGGAAATCAGCCCCAGCATTTT.

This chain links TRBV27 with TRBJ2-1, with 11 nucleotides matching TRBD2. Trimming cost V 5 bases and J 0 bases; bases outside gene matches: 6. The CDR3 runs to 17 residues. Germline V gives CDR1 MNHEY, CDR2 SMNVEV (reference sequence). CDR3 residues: CASSTVTSGASYNEQFF. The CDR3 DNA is TGTGCCAGCAGTACCGTGACTAGCGGGGCCTCCTACAATGAGCAGTTCTTC.

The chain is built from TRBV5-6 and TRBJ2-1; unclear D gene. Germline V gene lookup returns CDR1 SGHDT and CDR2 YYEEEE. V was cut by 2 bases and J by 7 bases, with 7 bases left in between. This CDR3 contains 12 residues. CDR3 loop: CASSFVGNEQFF. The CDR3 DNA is TGTGCCAGCAGCTTTGTAGGGAATGAGCAGTTCTTC.

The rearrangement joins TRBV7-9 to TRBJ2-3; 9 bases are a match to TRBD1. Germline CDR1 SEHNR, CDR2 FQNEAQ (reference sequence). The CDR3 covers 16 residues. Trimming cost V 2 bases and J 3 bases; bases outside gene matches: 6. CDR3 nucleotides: TGTGCCAGCAGCTTACCCGACAGGGGGAGAACAGATACGCAGTATTTT. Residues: CASSLPDRGRTDTQYF.

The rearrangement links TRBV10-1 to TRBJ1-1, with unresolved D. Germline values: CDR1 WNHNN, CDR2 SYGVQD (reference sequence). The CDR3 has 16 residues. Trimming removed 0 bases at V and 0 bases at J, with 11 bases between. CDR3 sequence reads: CASSESGERVNTEAFF. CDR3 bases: TGCGCCAGCAGTGAGTCCGGGGAAAGGGTGAACACTGAAGCTTTCTTT.

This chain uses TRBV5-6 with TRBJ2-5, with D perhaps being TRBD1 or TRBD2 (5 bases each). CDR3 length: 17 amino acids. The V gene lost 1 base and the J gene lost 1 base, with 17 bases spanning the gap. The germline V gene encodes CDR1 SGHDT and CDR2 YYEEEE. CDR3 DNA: TGTGCCAGCAGCTTGCTGGGGGATGCGTTGATCCAAGAGACCCAGTACTTC. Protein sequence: CASSLLGDALIQETQYF.

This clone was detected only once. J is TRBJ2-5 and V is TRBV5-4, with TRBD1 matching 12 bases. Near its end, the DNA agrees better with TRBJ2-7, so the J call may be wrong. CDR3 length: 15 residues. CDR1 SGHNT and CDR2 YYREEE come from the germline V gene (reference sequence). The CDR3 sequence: CASSSRDRGRNEQYF. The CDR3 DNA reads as TGTGCCAGCAGCTCGAGGGACAGGGGGCGGAACGAGCAGTACTTC.

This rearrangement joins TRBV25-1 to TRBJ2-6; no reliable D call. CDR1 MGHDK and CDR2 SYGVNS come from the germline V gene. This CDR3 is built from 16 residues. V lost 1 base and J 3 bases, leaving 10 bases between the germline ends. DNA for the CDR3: TGTGCCAGCAGTGAATTGGTAGGGATTGGGGCCAACGTCCTGACTTTC. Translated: CASSELVGIGANVLTF.

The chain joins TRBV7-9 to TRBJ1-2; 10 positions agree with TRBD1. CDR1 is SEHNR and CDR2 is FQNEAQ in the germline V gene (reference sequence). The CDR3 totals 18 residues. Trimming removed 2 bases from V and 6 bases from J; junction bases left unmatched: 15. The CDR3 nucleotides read TGTGCCAGCAGCTTATTACCGGGACAGGGGACGATTCTCGATGGCTACACCTTC. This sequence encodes CASSLLPGQGTILDGYTF.

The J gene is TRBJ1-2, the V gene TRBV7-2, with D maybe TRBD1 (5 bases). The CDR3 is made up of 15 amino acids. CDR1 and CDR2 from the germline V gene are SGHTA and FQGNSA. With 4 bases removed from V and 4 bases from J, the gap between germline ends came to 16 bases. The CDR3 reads CASSYWQGPGYGYTF. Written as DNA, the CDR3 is TGTGCCAGCAGCTACTGGCAGGGACCGGGCTATGGCTACACCTTC.

CDR3 in amino acids: CASSYVRNYGYTF. DNA of the CDR3: TGTGCCAGCAGTTACGTCAGGAACTATGGCTACACCTTC. The chain carries TRBV6-5 and TRBJ1-2; D is unresolved. The CDR3 has 13 residues. Trimming cost V 2 bases and J 2 bases, with 6 bases left between them. Per germline, CDR1 MNHEY and CDR2 SVGAGI.

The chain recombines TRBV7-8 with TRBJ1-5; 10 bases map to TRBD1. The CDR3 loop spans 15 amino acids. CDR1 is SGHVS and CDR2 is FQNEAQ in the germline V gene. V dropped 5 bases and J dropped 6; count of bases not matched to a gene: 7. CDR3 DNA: TGTGCCAGCAGCCCGATGGACAGGGGGGCTCAGCCCCAGCATTTT. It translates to CASSPMDRGAQPQHF.

CDR3 sequence reads: CASSYSGWGRYNEQFF. As DNA, the CDR3 is TGTGCCAGCAGTTACTCGGGGTGGGGCCGCTACAATGAGCAGTTCTTC. J is TRBJ2-1 and V is TRBV6-6; the D gene is possibly TRBD1 (5 bases). Germline CDR1 MNHNY, CDR2 SVGAGI (reference sequence). Trimming took 0 bases from V and 3 from J, leaving 12 bases between them. The CDR3 loop spans 16 amino acids.

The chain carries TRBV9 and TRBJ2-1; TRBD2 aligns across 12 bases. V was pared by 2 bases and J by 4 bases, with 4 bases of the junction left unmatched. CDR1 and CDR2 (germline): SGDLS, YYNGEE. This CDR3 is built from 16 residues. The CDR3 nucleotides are TGTGCCAGCAGCGTCGCTAGCGGGGGGGCTTACAATGAGCAGTTCTTC. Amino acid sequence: CASSVASGGAYNEQFF.

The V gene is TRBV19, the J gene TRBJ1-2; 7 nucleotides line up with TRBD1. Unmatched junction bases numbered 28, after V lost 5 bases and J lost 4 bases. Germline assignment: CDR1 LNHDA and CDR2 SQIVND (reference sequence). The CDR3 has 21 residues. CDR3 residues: CASSPVPGQRVEPRVSYGYTF. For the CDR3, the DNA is TGTGCCAGTAGTCCAGTCCCGGGACAGCGTGTAGAACCTCGTGTGTCCTATGGCTACACCTTC.

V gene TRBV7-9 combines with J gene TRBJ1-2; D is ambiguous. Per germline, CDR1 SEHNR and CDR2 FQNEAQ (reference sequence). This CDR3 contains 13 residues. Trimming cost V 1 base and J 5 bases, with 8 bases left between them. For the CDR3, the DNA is TGTGCCAGCAGCTTAGGGAGCGCGTATGGCTACACCTTC. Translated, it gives CASSLGSAYGYTF.

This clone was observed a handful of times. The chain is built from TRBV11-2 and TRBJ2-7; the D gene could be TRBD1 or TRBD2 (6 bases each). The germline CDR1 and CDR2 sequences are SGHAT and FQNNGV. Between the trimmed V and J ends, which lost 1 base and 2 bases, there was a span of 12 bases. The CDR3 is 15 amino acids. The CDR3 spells CASSLAVGGTYEQYF. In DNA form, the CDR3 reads TGTGCCAGCAGCTTAGCGGTGGGGGGCACCTACGAGCAGTACTTC. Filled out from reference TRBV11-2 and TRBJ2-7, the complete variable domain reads EAGVAQSPRYKIIEKRQSVAFWCNPISGHATLYWYQQILGQGPKLLIQFQNNGVVDDSQLPKDRFSAERLKGVDSTLKIQPAKLEDSAVYLCASSLAVGGTYEQYFGPGTRLTVT.

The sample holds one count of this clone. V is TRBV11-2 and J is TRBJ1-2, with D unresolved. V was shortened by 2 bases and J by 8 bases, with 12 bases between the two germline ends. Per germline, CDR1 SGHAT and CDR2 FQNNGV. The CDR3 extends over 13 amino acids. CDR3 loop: CASSLPDPGGYTF. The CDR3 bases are TGTGCCAGCAGCTTACCGGATCCCGGGGGCTACACCTTC.

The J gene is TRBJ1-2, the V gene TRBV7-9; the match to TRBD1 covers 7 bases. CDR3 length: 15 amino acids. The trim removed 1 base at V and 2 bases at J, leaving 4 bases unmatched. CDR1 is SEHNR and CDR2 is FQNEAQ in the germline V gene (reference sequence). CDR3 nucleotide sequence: TGTGCCAGCAGCTTAGTTACAGGGGTAAACTATGGCTACACCTTC. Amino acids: CASSLVTGVNYGYTF.

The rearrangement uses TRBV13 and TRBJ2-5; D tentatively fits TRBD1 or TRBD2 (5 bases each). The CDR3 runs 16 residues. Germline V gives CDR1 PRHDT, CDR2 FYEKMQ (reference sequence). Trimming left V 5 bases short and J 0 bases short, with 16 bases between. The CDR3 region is CASSHRGETNQETQYF. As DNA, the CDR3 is TGTGCCAGCAGCCACCGGGGCGAGACTAACCAAGAGACCCAGTACTTC.

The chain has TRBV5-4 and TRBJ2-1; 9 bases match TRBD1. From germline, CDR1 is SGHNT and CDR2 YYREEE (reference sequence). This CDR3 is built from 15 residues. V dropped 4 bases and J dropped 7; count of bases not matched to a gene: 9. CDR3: CASSSTQGARNEQFF. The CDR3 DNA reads TGTGCCAGCAGCAGCACACAGGGGGCAAGGAATGAGCAGTTCTTC.

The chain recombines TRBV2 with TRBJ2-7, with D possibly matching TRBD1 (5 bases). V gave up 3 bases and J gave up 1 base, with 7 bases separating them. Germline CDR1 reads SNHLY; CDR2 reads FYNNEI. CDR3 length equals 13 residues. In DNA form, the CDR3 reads TGTGCCAGCAGTGACCCAGGGTCCTACGAGCAGTACTTC. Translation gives CASSDPGSYEQYF.

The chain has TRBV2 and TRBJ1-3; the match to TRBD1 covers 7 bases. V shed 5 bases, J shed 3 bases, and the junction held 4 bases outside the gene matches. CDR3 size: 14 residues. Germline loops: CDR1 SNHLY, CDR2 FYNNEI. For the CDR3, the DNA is TGTGCCAGCAGTACAGGGGTCGTTGGAAACACCATATATTTT. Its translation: CASSTGVVGNTIYF.

The DNA for the CDR3 is TGTGCCAGCAGCTTAGCGGGGGGGATTGTGGATGAGCAGTTCTTC. This gives the protein CASSLAGGIVDEQFF. The rearrangement uses TRBV11-2 and TRBJ2-1; TRBD2 matches at 8 bases. CDR1 is SGHAT and CDR2 is FQNNGV in the germline V gene. The CDR3 consists of 15 residues. V was clipped by 1 base and J by 8 bases; unmatched bases: 7.

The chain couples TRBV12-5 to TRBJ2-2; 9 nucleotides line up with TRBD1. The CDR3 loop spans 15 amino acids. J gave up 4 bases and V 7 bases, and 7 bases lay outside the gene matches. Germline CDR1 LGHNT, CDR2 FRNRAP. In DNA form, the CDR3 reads TGTGCTAGTGACCTAGGACAGGGGCCCACCGGGGAGCTGTTTTTT. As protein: CASDLGQGPTGELFF. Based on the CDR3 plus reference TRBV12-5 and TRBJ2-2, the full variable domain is DARVTQTPRHKVTEMGQEVTMRCQPILGHNTVFWYRQTMMQGLELLAYFRNRAPLDDSGMPKDRFSAEMPDATLATLKIQPSEPRDSAVYFCASDLGQGPTGELFFGEGSRLTVL.

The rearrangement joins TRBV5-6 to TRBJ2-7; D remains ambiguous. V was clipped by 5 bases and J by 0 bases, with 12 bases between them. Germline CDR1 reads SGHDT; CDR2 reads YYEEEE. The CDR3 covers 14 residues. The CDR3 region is CASRASVSSYEQYF. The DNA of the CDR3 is TGTGCCAGCAGGGCCTCAGTCAGCTCCTACGAGCAGTACTTC.

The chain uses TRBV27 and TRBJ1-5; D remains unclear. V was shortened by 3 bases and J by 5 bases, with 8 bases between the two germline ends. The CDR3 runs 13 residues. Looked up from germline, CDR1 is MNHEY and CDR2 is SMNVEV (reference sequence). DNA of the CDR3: TGTGCCAGCAGTTTTTCCCCTTATCAGCCCCAGCATTTT. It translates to CASSFSPYQPQHF.